The present T cell receptor beta chain was sequenced within a study of spatial heterogeneity in lung cancer (dated by TCRdb to the late 2010s). Background for the entire study: Beta-chain transcripts were consistently detected in greater numbers than alpha-chain transcripts, which likely reflected higher beta-chain transcript abundance. Nonsynonymous mutation counts, determined by whole-exome sequencing of tumor tissue, were related to features of the TCR repertoire. TCR transcript counts in tumor regions correlated strongly with a T cell transcriptional module score from matched bulk RNA-seq. TCR alpha and beta repertoires were quantitatively compared across multiple tumor regions, matched nontumor lung and blood in non-small cell lung cancer. In the raw uncorrected reads, each unique combination of TCR and UMI appeared more than ten times on average. Both alpha and beta chains were TCR-sequenced in samples taken at surgery, namely 220 tumor regions, around 64 matched nontumor lung samples and roughly 56 PBMC samples.

Preparation of the library involved 5' RACE. The sequencer was a NextSeq 500. The TCR library protocol attached a unique molecular identifier to each TCR cDNA molecule to allow correction of PCR and sequencing errors. The study's processing was this. TCR identification, UMI-based error correction and CDR3 extraction were performed with Decombinator tools. TCRs above a frequency of 2 per 1,000, corresponding to the top 1% of the tumor frequency distribution, were defined as expanded. Expanded tumor TCRs statistically deemed absent (corrected P<0.05) from at least one tumor region were classed as regional, and all other expanded tumor TCRs were classed as ubiquitous. Renyi diversity was calculated using the R vegan package after each repertoire was subsampled 100 times to 5,000 TCRs. CDR3 similarity networks were built from amino acid triplet string-kernel similarity, connecting CDR3s with pairwise similarity above 0.82. The raw public reads went through TCRdb reprocessing: fastp at Q25, MiXCR clone calling, in-frame beta chains kept. A single entry per CDR3 protein holds the most common genes and DNA from its merged rows. V and J calls and clone size were set by TCRdb, not the authors. This sample holds around 11,000 distinct CDR3 sequences; around 8.3% were observed only once. The ten largest clones add up to approximately 20% of the sample.

Interpreted using the paper, the time point label stands for: sample taken at primary tumor resection. Donors were some 70 patients with early-stage, untreated non-small cell lung cancer from the lung TRACERx cohort. Whole RNA extracted from tumor and nontumor lung tissue, or from cryopreserved PBMC samples, was used for TCR sequencing without cell sorting. Only patients for whom sufficient RNA was available from at least two tumor regions were selected for TCR sequencing. Before selection, tumor and adjacent nontumor lung specimens were reviewed by a lung pathologist. Beyond this particular receptor, the publication reports: Confirming at a functional level the hypothesis that regional TCRs recognize regional mutations was considered to require additional single-cell paired TCR alpha and beta sequencing. The count of ubiquitous expanded TCRs correlated with the count of ubiquitous nonsynonymous mutations, and the count of regional expanded TCRs correlated with the count of regional nonsynonymous mutations. A correlation was observed between the number of expanded intratumoral alpha and beta TCRs and the tumor nonsynonymous mutation count. Estimated TCR-seq coverage of tumor T cells was only approximately 7.4% for alpha chains and 13% for beta chains.

This clonotype appeared many times. It lacks a known antigen. The input lacks base qualities; no much larger clone sits a single base away. With the library built for alpha chains, this beta chain is off target and its frequency is not meaningful. The CDR3 numbers 14 residues from cysteine through phenylalanine. The sequence is cut down to CDR3 DNA, 42 bases in frame from base 1. V sheds 4 bases and J sheds 4 bases, leaving 13 bases between their ends. Sequences SGHTA (CDR1) and FQGNSA (CDR2) are obtained from the germline V gene. This TCR was sampled from a female donor with early-stage non-small cell lung cancer. The sequences come from lung tumor tissue, collected at surgery. The chain uses TRBV7-2 and TRBJ1-2, with the D gene uncertain. The nucleotide sequence reads as follows: TGTGCCAGCAGCTCCGACACGAACCTCTATGGCTACACCTTC. Its amino acids are CASSSDTNLYGYTF.